A single T cell receptor beta chain is shown here with its context. The V end was cut by 6 bases, the J end by 8 bases, with 16 bases between. The CDR3 is 12 amino acids. Germline values: CDR1 SQVTM, CDR2 ANQGSEA. This sample stems from a study of blood T cell repertoires in COVID-19. About the study: Nucleic acid was either cDNA or gDNA, and it came from T cells, B-cell-depleted T cells, or PBMCs.

The authors' processing: Nucleated cell counts were estimated from reference gene primer amplification. Generated by immunoSEQ multiplex PCR, the TCRdb table keeps only in-frame clones and is missing some. That table is the source of V, J and clone size, and D and trimming were worked out from the DNA. The table has about 140,000 clones, 88% seen once; the top ten hold about 1.5%. The chain is built from TRBV29-1 and TRBJ1-2; D might be TRBD1 (6 bases). The sample taken for sequencing was peripheral blood. The source of this sequence is a woman aged 55-69 years with acute or convalescent COVID-19. As DNA, the CDR3 is TGCAGCGTCGGAACAGGGCTGGTAGGCTACACCTTC. It is translated as CSVGTGLVGYTF.